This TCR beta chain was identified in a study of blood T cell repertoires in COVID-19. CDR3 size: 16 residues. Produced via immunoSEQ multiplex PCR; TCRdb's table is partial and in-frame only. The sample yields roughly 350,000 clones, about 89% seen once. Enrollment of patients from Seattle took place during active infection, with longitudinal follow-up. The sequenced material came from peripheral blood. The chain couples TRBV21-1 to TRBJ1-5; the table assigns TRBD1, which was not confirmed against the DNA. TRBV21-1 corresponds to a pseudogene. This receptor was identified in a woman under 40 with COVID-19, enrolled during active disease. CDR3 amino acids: CASSLRSGTINQPQHF. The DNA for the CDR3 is TGTGCCAGCAGCTTGCGATCCGGGACAATTAATCAGCCCCAGCATTTT.